Below are 32 T cell receptor beta chains sequenced from a single sample in a study of CD8+ T cells in alopecia areata. Treatment of the sample: oral pan-JAK inhibitor, 5-10 mg twice daily. Extracted from the samples, RNA was reverse transcribed into cDNA to serve as the sequencing template. Clones were read by immunoSEQ multiplex PCR, and TCRdb kept only the in-frame ones, dropping some. The profile shows about 100,000 clones, 84% of them singletons. Here the sequenced sample was CD8+ T cells sorted from blood, taken at week 24, from a patient treated with tofacitinib. These receptor sequences come from a human donor with alopecia areata.

V usage is TRBV4-1 and J usage is TRBJ1-2; tentatively, D is TRBD1 (6 bases). Germline V gene data show CDR1 as MGHRA and CDR2 as YSYEKL. The V end lost 0 bases, the J end lost 8 bases, and 16 bases lay between the germline ends. The CDR3 length is 15 residues. The CDR3 reads CASSQDSGDTWGYTF. CDR3 nucleotide sequence: TGCGCCAGCAGCCAAGATTCGGGGGACACATGGGGCTACACCTTC.

The genes are TRBV6-5 and TRBJ2-3; the match to TRBD2 covers 8 bases. CDR1 is MNHEY and CDR2 is SVGAGI in the germline V gene. V shed 4 bases, J shed 1 base, and the junction held 4 bases outside the gene matches. This CDR3 is built from 15 residues. In DNA form, the CDR3 reads TGTGCCAGCAGTTCCGGAGCGGGGGGCACAGATACGCAGTATTTT. As protein: CASSSGAGGTDTQYF.

The chain uses TRBV19 and TRBJ1-5; the D is unclear. This CDR3 region has 15 residues. Trimming took 5 bases from V and 3 from J, leaving 14 bases between them. CDR1 is LNHDA and CDR2 is SQIVND in the germline V gene (reference sequence). The CDR3 loop reads CASSPFRIDNQPQHF. CDR3 DNA sequence: TGTGCCAGTAGTCCTTTCAGGATTGACAATCAGCCCCAGCATTTT.

The rearrangement joins TRBV30 to TRBJ2-5; TRBD1 matches 11 bases. The J call may not be correct, given that the DNA end is closer to TRBJ2-7. The CDR3 is 13 residues long. Germline V CDR1 and CDR2: GTSNPN, SVGIG (reference sequence). CDR3 DNA sequence: TGTGCCTGGAGTGGGACAGGGGGCTCCGAGCAGTACTTC. Its translation is CAWSGTGGSEQYF.

The chain uses TRBV6-5 and TRBJ2-1; 7 bases align to TRBD1. The junction had 7 bases not matched to a gene; V was cut back by 4 bases and J by 4 bases. The V gene's germline CDR1 is MNHEY and CDR2 SVGAGI. The length of the CDR3 is 15 residues. The CDR3 reads CASSSSGTVYNEQFF. Written as DNA, the CDR3 is TGTGCCAGCAGTTCCTCAGGGACAGTTTACAATGAGCAGTTCTTC.

The chain joins TRBV9 to TRBJ2-2; 11 bases align to TRBD2. The V gene end was trimmed by 4 bases and the J gene end by 6 bases; junction bases not matched to a gene: 8. The CDR3 is 16 residues long. In germline, CDR1 is SGDLS, CDR2 YYNGEE. The CDR3 DNA reads as TGTGCCAGCAGCTCATCGACTAGCGGGGTGTCCGGGGAGCTGTTTTTT. Residues: CASSSSTSGVSGELFF.

The CDR3 sequence is CASSPEAFTSYEQYF. The CDR3 region has the DNA TGTGCCAGCAGCCCGGAAGCGTTCACGTCCTACGAGCAGTACTTC. This chain uses TRBV5-6 with TRBJ2-7; D ambiguous. Trimming removed 4 bases from V and 1 base from J, with 15 bases in between. Germline V gene lookup returns CDR1 SGHDT and CDR2 YYEEEE. This CDR3 spans 15 amino acids. The full variable domain, completed using reference TRBV5-6 and TRBJ2-7, is DAGVTQSPTHLIKTRGQQVTLRCSPKSGHDTVSWYQQALGQGPQFIFQYYEEEERQRGNFPDRFSGHQFPNYSSELNVNALLLGDSALYLCASSPEAFTSYEQYFGPGTRLTVT.

The chain links TRBV19 to TRBJ2-1; TRBD1 aligns across 8 bases. Germline V gene lookup returns CDR1 LNHDA and CDR2 SQIVND (reference sequence). The CDR3 totals 12 residues. V lost 8 bases and J lost 7; bases outside the gene matches: 4. The CDR3 region has the DNA TGTGCCAGTGGACAGGGAATGAATGAGCAGTTCTTC. This gives the protein CASGQGMNEQFF.

This chain's CDR3 is CSVEAGGHRSSYEQYF. CDR3 DNA: TGCAGCGTTGAAGCGGGGGGCCATAGGAGCTCCTACGAGCAGTACTTC. The chain links TRBV29-1 to TRBJ2-7, with a weak D call TRBD2 (7 bases). CDR3 size: 16 residues. Trimming shortened V by 1 base and J by 0 bases, and 16 bases separated the two germline ends. Germline assignment: CDR1 SQVTM and CDR2 ANQGSEA.

In its sample, this clone was seen a few times. The V gene is TRBV7-8, the J gene TRBJ2-2, with TRBD1 as a possible D gene (6 bases). This CDR3 contains 15 residues. The germline V gene encodes CDR1 SGHVS and CDR2 FQNEAQ. V lost 5 bases and J 7 bases, leaving 17 bases between the germline ends. The CDR3 spells CASSPLEGEGGELFF. In DNA, the CDR3 is TGTGCCAGCAGCCCCCTAGAGGGGGAAGGCGGGGAGCTGTTTTTT.

The chain joins TRBV5-6 to TRBJ2-5, with 8 positions matching TRBD1. The V gene's germline CDR1 is SGHDT and CDR2 YYEEEE. This CDR3 region has 16 residues. With V trimmed by 4 bases and J by 4 bases, 12 bases remained unmatched. The CDR3 bases are TGTGCCAGCAGCCGACTGACAGGGGATGAAAGAGAGACCCAGTACTTC. Encoded protein: CASSRLTGDERETQYF.

This CDR3 is CASSPQGQGNFYEQYF. The CDR3 DNA is TGTGCCAGCAGTCCCCAAGGACAGGGGAATTTTTACGAGCAGTACTTC. The rearrangement uses TRBV27 and TRBJ2-7; 9 positions match TRBD1. The CDR3 runs to 16 residues. V shed 5 bases and J 4 bases; nucleotides not matched to a gene: 12. Germline CDR1 is MNHEY and CDR2 is SMNVEV (reference sequence).

This clone was seen only once. This chain connects TRBV30 to TRBJ2-5, with D uncertain. The assigned J gene may be wrong: the sequence end matches TRBJ2-7 better. CDR1 and CDR2 (germline): GTSNPN, SVGIG (reference sequence). There are 12 residues in the CDR3. In DNA, the CDR3 is TGTGCCTGGAGTGTCTTGTTCTACGAGCAGTACTTC. Its protein product is CAWSVLFYEQYF.

The chain links TRBV11-1 to TRBJ2-7, with TRBD1 identical over 9 bases. The length of the CDR3 is 14 residues. With V trimmed by 5 bases and J by 6 bases, 8 bases remained unmatched. Germline CDR1 is SGHAT and CDR2 is FQDESV (reference sequence). The CDR3 coding sequence is TGTGCCAGCAGCGTCCCGGGACAGGGCGGCGAGCAGTACTTC. It codes for CASSVPGQGGEQYF.

This clone was seen a single time. The chain is built from TRBV13 and TRBJ2-2; 7 bases are shared with TRBD2. V gave up 5 bases and J gave up 2 bases; unmatched junction bases: 8. CDR3 length: 16 amino acids. Per germline, CDR1 PRHDT and CDR2 FYEKMQ (reference sequence). CDR3 sequence: CASSPERGLNTGELFF. Here the CDR3 DNA reads TGTGCCAGCAGCCCCGAGCGGGGTCTTAACACCGGGGAGCTGTTTTTT.

The V and J genes are TRBV29-1 and TRBJ2-2, with D perhaps matching TRBD1 or TRBD2 (5 bases each). The CDR3 consists of 14 residues. V lost 4 bases, J lost 7 bases, and 16 bases lay in between. CDR1 is SQVTM and CDR2 is ANQGSEA in the germline V gene. The CDR3 loop is CSVATGERGGELFF. The CDR3 DNA reads as TGCAGCGTTGCGACTGGGGAGAGGGGCGGGGAGCTGTTTTTT.

The chain uses TRBV7-3 and TRBJ2-3; perhaps TRBD2 as D (5 bases). This CDR3 region has 16 residues. Germline CDR1 SGHTA, CDR2 FQGTGA. Trimming took 5 bases from V and 0 from J, leaving 15 bases between them. For the CDR3, the DNA is TGTGCCAGCAGCCCCGCCGGGGTGGGTAGCACAGATACGCAGTATTTT. This sequence encodes CASSPAGVGSTDTQYF.

As regards this clone: Other DNA sequences from this sample encode an identical CDR3 as well. The gene calls are TRBV6-5 and TRBJ1-2; D unclear. V shed 0 bases and J shed 5 bases, with 7 bases lying between them. Germline CDR1 and CDR2: MNHEY and SVGAGI. There are 13 residues in the CDR3. Here the CDR3 reads CASSYSSHYGYTF. The CDR3 coding sequence is TGTGCCAGCAGTTACTCGAGTCATTATGGCTACACCTTC.

The rearrangement uses TRBV4-1 and TRBJ2-5; 10 bases agree with TRBD2. CDR1 MGHRA and CDR2 YSYEKL come from the germline V gene. J gave up 2 bases and V 3 bases, and 6 bases lay outside the gene matches. The CDR3 length is 16 residues. CDR3 residues: CASSHSSGGNQETQYF. Here the CDR3 DNA reads TGCGCCAGCAGCCATTCTAGCGGGGGCAATCAAGAGACCCAGTACTTC.

This chain connects TRBV5-6 to TRBJ2-1; D possibly matches TRBD1 or TRBD2 (6 bases each). CDR1 is SGHDT, CDR2 YYEEEE, per germline. This CDR3 is built from 12 residues. Trimming removed 4 bases at V and 11 bases at J, with 13 bases between. The CDR3 region is CASSLGAGQQFF. The CDR3 DNA sequence: TGTGCCAGCAGCCTGGGGGCGGGACAGCAGTTCTTC.

The J gene is TRBJ2-7, the V gene TRBV7-9, with 13 bases identical to TRBD2. Per germline, CDR1 SEHNR and CDR2 FQNEAQ (reference sequence). The CDR3 spans 16 residues. With V trimmed by 5 bases and J by 5 bases, 9 bases remained unmatched. The CDR3 region has the DNA TGTGCCAGCAGCGCACCGACTAGCGGGGGGCTCGACGAGCAGTACTTC. This sequence encodes CASSAPTSGGLDEQYF.

The CDR3 DNA follows: TGTGCCAGCAGTGAAGGCGGGACTAGCGTCTGGGATGAGCAGTTCTTC. Its protein is CASSEGGTSVWDEQFF. J is TRBJ2-1 and V is TRBV6-1; 10 bases are a match to TRBD2. Germline V gene lookup returns CDR1 MNHNS and CDR2 SASEGT. CDR3 length equals 16 residues. V trimming: 1 base; J trimming: 8 bases; junction bases outside the gene matches: 8.

This chain uses TRBV28 with TRBJ2-5; D tentatively reads TRBD1 or TRBD2 (5 bases each). Deletions cut 5 bases from V and 1 base from J, with 11 bases between. CDR1 MDHEN and CDR2 SYDVKM come from the germline V gene. This CDR3 region has 14 residues. CDR3 residues: CASSPGRTQETQYF. In DNA, the CDR3 is TGTGCCAGCAGTCCGGGACGGACCCAAGAGACCCAGTACTTC.

This clone was seen a few times. CDR3 sequence: CASSPFTGSDYGYTF. CDR3 DNA sequence: TGTGCCAGCAGCCCGTTCACAGGGTCGGACTATGGCTACACCTTC. The J gene is TRBJ1-2, the V gene TRBV14; a possible D gene is TRBD1 (6 bases). This CDR3 has 15 residues. Trimming took 4 bases from V and 3 from J, leaving 15 bases between them. Germline V lookup: CDR1 SGHDN, CDR2 FVKESK.

The rearrangement joins TRBV7-8 to TRBJ2-3; D remains ambiguous. The germline V gene has CDR1 SGHVS and CDR2 FQNEAQ. V gave up 1 base and J gave up 10 bases, with 15 bases separating them. This CDR3 has 14 amino acids. The CDR3 loop reads CASSLESIWPAQYF. The DNA for the CDR3 is TGTGCCAGCAGCTTAGAGAGTATTTGGCCGGCGCAGTATTTT. Full variable domain (rest looked up from reference TRBV7-8 and TRBJ2-3): GAGVSQSPRYKVAKRGQDVALRCDPISGHVSLFWYQQALGQGPEFLTYFQNEAQLDKSGLPSDRFFAERPEGSVSTLKIQRTQQEDSAVYLCASSLESIWPAQYFGPGTRLTVL.

V usage is TRBV5-5 and J usage is TRBJ2-1; D remains unclear. Trimming cost V 2 bases and J 12 bases, with 15 bases left between them. This CDR3 is 13 amino acids long. Germline lookup yields CDR1 SGHKS and CDR2 YYEKEE (reference sequence). CDR3 nucleotide sequence: TGTGCCAGCAGCTTAACGGACGGGTGGTGGCAGTTCTTC. Translated, it gives CASSLTDGWWQFF. Drawing the rest from reference TRBV5-5 and TRBJ2-1, the complete variable domain is DAGVTQSPTHLIKTRGQQVTLRCSPISGHKSVSWYQQVLGQGPQFIFQYYEKEERGRGNFPDRFSARQFPNYSSELNVNALLLGDSALYLCASSLTDGWWQFFGPGTRLTVL.

This clone was recorded only once. V usage is TRBV6-5 and J usage is TRBJ1-2; maybe TRBD1 (6 bases). Germline values: CDR1 MNHEY, CDR2 SVGAGI. The length of the CDR3 is 14 residues. Trimming removed 8 bases from V and 4 bases from J, with 17 bases in between. The CDR3 loop is CASSLSQGSYGYTF. Here the CDR3 DNA reads TGTGCCAGCTCCCTCTCCCAGGGGTCCTATGGCTACACCTTC.

The chain uses TRBV4-1 and TRBJ2-3, with TRBD1 matching over 9 bases. V gave up 0 bases and J gave up 1 base; unmatched junction bases: 5. Germline loops: CDR1 MGHRA, CDR2 YSYEKL. This CDR3 is 17 amino acids long. The CDR3 bases are TGCGCCAGCAGCCAAGATGGGACAGGGAGGGGCACAGATACGCAGTATTTT. This translates into CASSQDGTGRGTDTQYF.

This clone was counted once. The chain combines TRBV19 with TRBJ2-1; TRBD1 matches 11 bases. The J segment lost 3 bases and the V segment lost 5 bases, leaving 9 bases of the junction unmatched. Germline V gene sequence: CDR1 LNHDA, CDR2 SQIVND (reference sequence). The length of the CDR3 is 17 residues. The CDR3, as DNA: TGTGCCAGTAGTGCCGGGACAGGGGGTTTCTTCTACAATGAGCAGTTCTTC. Translated, it gives CASSAGTGGFFYNEQFF.

The chain combines TRBV7-9 with TRBJ2-2, with 7 bases lining up with TRBD1. In germline, CDR1 is SEHNR, CDR2 FQNEAQ (reference sequence). CDR3 size: 16 residues. Trimming at V came to 5 bases and at J to 3 bases, leaving 9 bases not matched to a gene. The CDR3: CASSEAPGQHTGELFF. Written as DNA, the CDR3 is TGTGCCAGCAGCGAAGCCCCGGGACAGCACACCGGGGAGCTGTTTTTT.

The rearrangement joins TRBV7-6 to TRBJ1-1, with D possibly being TRBD1 (5 bases). CDR3 length: 17 residues. Germline values: CDR1 SGHVS, CDR2 FNYEAQ. The V and J ends lost 0 bases and 3 bases respectively, with 17 bases between them. Written as DNA, the CDR3 is TGTGCCAGCAGCTTAGCCAGGGAGGGGTTCAGGGACACTGAAGCTTTCTTT. Translating gives CASSLAREGFRDTEAFF.

The chain links TRBV13 to TRBJ2-2, with D hard to call. Germline lookup yields CDR1 PRHDT and CDR2 FYEKMQ (reference sequence). V lost 4 bases, J lost 3 bases, and 15 bases lay in between. CDR3 length: 16 amino acids. CDR3 nucleotides: TGTGCCAGCAGCTCTCTGTCCCGGATGGACACCGGGGAGCTGTTTTTT. This gives the protein CASSSLSRMDTGELFF.